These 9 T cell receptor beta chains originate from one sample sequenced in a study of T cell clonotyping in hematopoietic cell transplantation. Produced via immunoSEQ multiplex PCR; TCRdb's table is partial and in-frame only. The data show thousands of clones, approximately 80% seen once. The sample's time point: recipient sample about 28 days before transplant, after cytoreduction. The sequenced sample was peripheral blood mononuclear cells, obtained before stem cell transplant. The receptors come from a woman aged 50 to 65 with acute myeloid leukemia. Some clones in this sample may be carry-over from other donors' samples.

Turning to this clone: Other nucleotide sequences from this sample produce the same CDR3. CDR3 in amino acids: CASSFHSSSGNTIYF. DNA for the CDR3: TGTGCCAGCAGCTTTCACAGCAGCTCTGGAAACACCATATATTTT. The chain joins TRBV11-2 to TRBJ1-3; D not resolved. The CDR3 has 15 residues. Looked up from germline, CDR1 is SGHAT and CDR2 is FQNNGV. V was clipped by 3 bases and J by 0 bases, with 9 bases between them.

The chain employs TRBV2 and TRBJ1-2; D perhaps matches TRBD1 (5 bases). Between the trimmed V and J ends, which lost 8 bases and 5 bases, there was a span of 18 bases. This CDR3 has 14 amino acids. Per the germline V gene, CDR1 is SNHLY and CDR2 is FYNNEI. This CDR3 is CASRQMGQAYGYTF. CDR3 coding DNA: TGTGCCAGCCGGCAAATGGGGCAGGCTTATGGCTACACCTTC.

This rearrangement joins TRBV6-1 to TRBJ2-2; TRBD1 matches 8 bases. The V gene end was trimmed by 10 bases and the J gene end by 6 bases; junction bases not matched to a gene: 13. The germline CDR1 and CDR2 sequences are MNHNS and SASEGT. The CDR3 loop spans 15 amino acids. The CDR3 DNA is TGTGCCACCATACTGGAGTCAGGGGGCCCCGGGGAGCTGTTTTTT. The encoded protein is CATILESGGPGELFF.

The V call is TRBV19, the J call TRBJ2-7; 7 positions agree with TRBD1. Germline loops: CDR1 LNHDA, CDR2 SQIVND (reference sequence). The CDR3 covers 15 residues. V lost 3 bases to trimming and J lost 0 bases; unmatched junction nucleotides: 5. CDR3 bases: TGTGCCAGTAGTATGAGGGCAGGGGGCTCCTACGAGCAGTACTTC. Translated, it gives CASSMRAGGSYEQYF.

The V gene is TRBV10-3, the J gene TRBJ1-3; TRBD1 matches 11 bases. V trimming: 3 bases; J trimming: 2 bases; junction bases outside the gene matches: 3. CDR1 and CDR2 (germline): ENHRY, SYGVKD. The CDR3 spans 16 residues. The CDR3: CAISDPGQGAGNTIYF. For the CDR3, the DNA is TGTGCCATCAGTGACCCGGGACAGGGGGCTGGAAACACCATATATTTT.

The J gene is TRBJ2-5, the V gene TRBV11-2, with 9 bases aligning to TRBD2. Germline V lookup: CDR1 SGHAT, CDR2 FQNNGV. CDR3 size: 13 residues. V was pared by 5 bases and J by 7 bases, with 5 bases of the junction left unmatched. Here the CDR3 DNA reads TGTGCCAGCAGCAGGACTAGCGCTGGGACCCAGTACTTC. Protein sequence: CASSRTSAGTQYF.

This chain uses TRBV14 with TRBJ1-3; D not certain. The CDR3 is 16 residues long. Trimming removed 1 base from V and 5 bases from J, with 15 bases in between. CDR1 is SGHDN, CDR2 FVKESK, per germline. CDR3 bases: TGTGCCAGCAGCCAAGTTTATGGGGAAAGGAGAAACACCATATATTTT. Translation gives CASSQVYGERRNTIYF.

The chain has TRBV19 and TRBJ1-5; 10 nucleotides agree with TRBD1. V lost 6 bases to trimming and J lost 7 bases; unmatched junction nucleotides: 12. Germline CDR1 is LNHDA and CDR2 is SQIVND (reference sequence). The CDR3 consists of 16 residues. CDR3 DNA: TGTGCCAGTAGAATGCCGGGACAGGGGTTTTTGCAGCCCCAGCATTTT. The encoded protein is CASRMPGQGFLQPQHF. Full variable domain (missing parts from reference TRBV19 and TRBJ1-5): DGGITQSPKYLFRKEGQNVTLSCEQNLNHDAMYWYRQDPGQGLRLIYYSQIVNDFQKGDIAEGYSVSREKKESFPLTVTSAQKNPTAFYLCASRMPGQGFLQPQHFGDGTRLSIL.

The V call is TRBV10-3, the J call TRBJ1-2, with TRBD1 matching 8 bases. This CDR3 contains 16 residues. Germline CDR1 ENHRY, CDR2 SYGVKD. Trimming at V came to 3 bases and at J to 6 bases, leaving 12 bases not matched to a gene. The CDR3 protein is CAISERSRTGFNGYTF. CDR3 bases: TGTGCCATCAGTGAACGGTCCCGGACAGGGTTTAATGGCTACACCTTC.